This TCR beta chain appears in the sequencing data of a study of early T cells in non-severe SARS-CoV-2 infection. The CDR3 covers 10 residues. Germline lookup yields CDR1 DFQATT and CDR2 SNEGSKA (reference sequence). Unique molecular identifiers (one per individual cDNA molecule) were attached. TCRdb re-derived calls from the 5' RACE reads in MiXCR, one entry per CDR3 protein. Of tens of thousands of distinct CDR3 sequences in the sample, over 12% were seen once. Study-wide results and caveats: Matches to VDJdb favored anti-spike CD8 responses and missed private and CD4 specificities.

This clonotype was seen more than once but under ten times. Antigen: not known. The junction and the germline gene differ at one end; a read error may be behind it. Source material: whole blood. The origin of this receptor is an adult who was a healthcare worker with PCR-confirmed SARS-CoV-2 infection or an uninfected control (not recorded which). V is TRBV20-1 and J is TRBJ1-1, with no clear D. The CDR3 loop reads CSAGDTEAFF. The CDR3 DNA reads TGCAGTGCTGGAGATACTGAAGCTTTCTTT.